What follows describes a single T cell receptor beta chain. The protocol was immunoSEQ multiplex PCR, while the TCRdb copy is restricted to in-frame clones and leaves out a portion. The table includes 280,000 or so clones, approximately 85% detected once. These data come from a study of blood T cell repertoires in COVID-19. The V gene's germline CDR1 is SGDLS and CDR2 YYNGEE. V lost 0 bases to trimming and J lost 5 bases, with 11 bases between them. The length of the CDR3 is 14 residues. This clonotype was obtained from a man aged 25-45 years who had recovered from COVID-19. The V call is TRBV9, the J call TRBJ1-2; TRBD1 might be the D (5 bases). Input material: PBMCs or T cells enriched from blood (not recorded which). The DNA for the CDR3 is TGTGCCAGCAGCGTAGAAGACAGCTGGTATGGCTACACCTTC. Protein product: CASSVEDSWYGYTF.